This T cell receptor (beta chain) derives from a study of blood T cell repertoires in COVID-19. The table came from immunoSEQ multiplex PCR; TCRdb's copy has only in-frame clones and leaves some out. The sample records 150,000 to 250,000 clones, 87% being singletons. The CDR3 runs 15 residues. The V gene's germline CDR1 is LGHNA and CDR2 YSLEER. V gave up 0 bases and J gave up 4 bases, with 12 bases separating them. The chain links TRBV4-3 to TRBJ1-2, with D unclear. The sample was PBMCs or T cells enriched from blood (not recorded which). The receptor comes from a woman between 25 and 40 years old who had recovered from COVID-19. CDR3 in amino acids: CASSQDSRQTYGYTF. The CDR3 DNA follows: TGCGCCAGCAGCCAAGATTCTAGGCAGACCTATGGCTACACCTTC.